Described below is a single T cell receptor (beta chain) sequence and its context. TCR beta CDR3 region amplification was performed from RNA transcripts. HTBI primers were used for first-round RT-PCR of the TCR CDR3. MiXCR, run by TCRdb on the multiplex PCR reads, gives a single entry per CDR3 protein. The sample yields over 250,000 distinct CDR3 sequences, about a sixth seen once. J lost 3 bases, V lost 3 bases, and 11 bases had no gene match. The CDR3 sequence is 18 residues long. Per the germline V gene, CDR1 is KGHSH and CDR2 is LQKENI. These data belong to a study of T cells in Graves' hyperthyroidism and ophthalmopathy.

J is TRBJ1-6 and V is TRBV18; 7 bases line up with TRBD1. This TCR was recovered from a woman aged 60 to 75 with Graves' ophthalmopathy. The specimen sequenced was blood. DNA of the CDR3: TGTGCCAGCTCACCCCTAGATCGGCAGGGGGTCTATAATTCACCCCTCCACTTT. It encodes CASSPLDRQGVYNSPLHF. Complete variable domain (other parts from reference TRBV18 and TRBJ1-6): NAGVMQNPRHLVRRRGQEARLRCSPMKGHSHVYWYRQLPEEGLKFMVYLQKENIIDESGMPKERFSAEFPKEGPSILRIQQVVRGDSAAYFCASSPLDRQGVYNSPLHFGNGTRLTVT.